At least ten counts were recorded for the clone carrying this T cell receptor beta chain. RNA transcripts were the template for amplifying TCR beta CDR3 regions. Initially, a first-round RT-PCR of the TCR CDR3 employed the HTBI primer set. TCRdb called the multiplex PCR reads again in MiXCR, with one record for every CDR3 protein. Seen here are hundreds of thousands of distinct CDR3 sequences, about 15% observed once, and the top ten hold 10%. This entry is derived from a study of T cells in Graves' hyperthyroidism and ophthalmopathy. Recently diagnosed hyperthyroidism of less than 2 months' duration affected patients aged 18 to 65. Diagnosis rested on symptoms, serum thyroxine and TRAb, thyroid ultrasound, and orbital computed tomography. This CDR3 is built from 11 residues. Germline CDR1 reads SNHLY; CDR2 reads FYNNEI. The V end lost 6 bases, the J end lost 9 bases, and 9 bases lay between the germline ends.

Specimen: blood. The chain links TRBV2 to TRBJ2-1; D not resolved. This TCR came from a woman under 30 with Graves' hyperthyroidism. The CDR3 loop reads CASSVMGEQFF. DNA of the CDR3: TGTGCCAGCAGCGTAATGGGTGAGCAGTTCTTC.